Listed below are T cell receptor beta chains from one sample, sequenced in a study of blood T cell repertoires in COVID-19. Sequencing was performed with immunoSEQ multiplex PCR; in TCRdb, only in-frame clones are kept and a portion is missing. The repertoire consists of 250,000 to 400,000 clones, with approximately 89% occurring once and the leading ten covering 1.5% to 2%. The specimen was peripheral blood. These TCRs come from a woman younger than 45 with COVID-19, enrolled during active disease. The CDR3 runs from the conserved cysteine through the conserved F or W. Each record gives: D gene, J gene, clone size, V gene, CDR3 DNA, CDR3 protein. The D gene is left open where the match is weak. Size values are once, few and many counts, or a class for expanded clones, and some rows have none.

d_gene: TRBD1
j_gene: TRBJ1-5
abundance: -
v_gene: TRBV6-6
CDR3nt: TGTGCCAGCAGTCCTCCGGGACAGGTGCGAGGGACGAATCAGCCCCAGCATTTT
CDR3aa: CASSPPGQVRGTNQPQHF

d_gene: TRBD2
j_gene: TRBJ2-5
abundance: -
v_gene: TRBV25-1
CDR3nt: TGTGCCAGCAGTGCCCTAGCGGGGGGTGGACAAGAGACCCAGTACTTC
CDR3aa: CASSALAGGGQETQYF

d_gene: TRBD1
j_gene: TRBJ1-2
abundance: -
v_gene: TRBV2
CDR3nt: TGTGCCAGCAGCATCTCCGGGACAGGGGGCGGTGGCTACACCTTC
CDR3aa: CASSISGTGGGGYTF

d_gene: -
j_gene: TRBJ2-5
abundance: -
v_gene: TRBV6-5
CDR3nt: TGTGCCAGCAGCCGACAGGTCCAAGAGACCCAGTACTTC
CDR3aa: CASSRQVQETQYF

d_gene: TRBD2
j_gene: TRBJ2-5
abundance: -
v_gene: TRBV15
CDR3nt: TGTGCCACCAGCAGAGATCCTCGGACCTGGACTAGCGGGGGGACCGAGACCCAGTACTTC
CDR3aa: CATSRDPRTWTSGGTETQYF

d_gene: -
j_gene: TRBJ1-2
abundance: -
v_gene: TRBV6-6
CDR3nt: TGTGCCAGCATCGACCAGACATCATTATTATATGGCTACACCTTC
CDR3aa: CASIDQTSLLYGYTF

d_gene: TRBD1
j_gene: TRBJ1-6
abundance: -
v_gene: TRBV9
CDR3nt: TGTGCCAGCAGCGACATAACAGGGGGTGGATCACCCCTCCACTTT
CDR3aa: CASSDITGGGSPLHF

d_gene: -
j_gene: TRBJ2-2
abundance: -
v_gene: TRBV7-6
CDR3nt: TGTGCCAGCAGCACCCGACAGGCCGGGGAGCTGTTTTTT
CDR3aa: CASSTRQAGELFF

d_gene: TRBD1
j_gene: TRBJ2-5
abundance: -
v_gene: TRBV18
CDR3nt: TGTGCCAGCTCACCCGCAGGACAGGGACGGGGAGAGACCCAGTACTTC
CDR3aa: CASSPAGQGRGETQYF

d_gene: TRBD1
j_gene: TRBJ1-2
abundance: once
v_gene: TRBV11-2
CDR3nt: TGTGCCAGCAGCCCCGGACAGGGATATGGCTACACCTTC
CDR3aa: CASSPGQGYGYTF